The rows below give T cell receptor beta chains drawn from one sample of a study of beta chain features in type 1 diabetes. Produced via immunoSEQ multiplex PCR; TCRdb's table is partial and in-frame only. The table has some 40,000 clones, 45% to 50% seen once; the top ten hold 0.72%. The specimen sequenced was central memory CD4+ T cells from blood. The receptors shown here come from a woman under 30 in good health. CDR3s include the opening cysteine and the closing phenylalanine or tryptophan. The D gene is left open where the match is weak. The listing skips clone size in some rows; elsewhere it reads once, few, many or a size class.

CDR3	DNA	D	V	J	size
CASSIRQDYGYTF	TGTGCCAGTAGTATCCGACAGGACTATGGCTACACCTTC	NA	TRBV19	TRBJ1-2	NA
CAWSVGEGYQETQYF	TGTGCCTGGAGTGTGGGGGAGGGTTACCAAGAGACCCAGTACTTC	TRBD2	TRBV30	TRBJ2-5	NA
CAGSHSYEQYF	TGCGCAGGGTCCCACTCCTACGAGCAGTACTTC	NA	TRBV29-1	TRBJ2-7	few
CASSLAGLAGGRNEQFF	TGCGCCAGCAGCTTGGCGGGACTAGCGGGGGGGCGCAATGAGCAGTTCTTC	TRBD2	TRBV5-1	TRBJ2-1	NA
CASSIGTGPGPQHF	TGTGCCAGTAGTATCGGGACAGGACCAGGGCCCCAGCATTTT	TRBD1	TRBV19	TRBJ1-5	NA
CASSFGGQPQHF	TGTGCCAGCAGCTTTGGAGGACAGCCCCAGCATTTT	NA	TRBV7-2	TRBJ1-5	few
CASSPYTDRGRGYTF	TGTGCCAGCAGCCCGTACACGGACAGGGGGCGAGGCTACACCTTC	TRBD1	TRBV5-6	TRBJ1-2	NA
CASRPTSGSSYEQYF	TGCGCCAGCAGACCGACTAGCGGGAGCTCCTACGAGCAGTACTTC	TRBD2	TRBV5-1	TRBJ2-7	few
CASRPGTGIGELFF	TGTGCCAGCAGACCCGGGACAGGGATCGGGGAGCTGTTTTTT	TRBD1	TRBV6-5	TRBJ2-2	NA
CASSLSGTSGGTGTDTQYF	TGTGCCAGCAGCTTATCCGGGACTAGCGGGGGAACGGGCACAGATACGCAGTATTTT	TRBD2	TRBV7-9	TRBJ2-3	NA
CASSSGQGDTEAFF	TGCGCCAGCAGCTCGGGACAGGGGGACACTGAAGCTTTCTTT	TRBD1	TRBV5-1	TRBJ1-1	NA
CASSQRQAYEQYF	TGTGCCAGCAGCCAACGACAGGCCTACGAGCAGTACTTC	NA	TRBV7-9	TRBJ2-7	few
CAWSAPGRGGYEQYF	TGTGCCTGGAGTGCACCCGGGAGGGGCGGCTACGAGCAGTACTTC	TRBD2	TRBV30	TRBJ2-7	NA
CASSSTGQGAFSYTF	TGTGCCAGCAGCTCCACTGGACAGGGGGCTTTTAGCTACACCTTC	TRBD1	TRBV7-9	TRBJ1-2	few
CASSLGAGDYEQYF	TGTGCCAGCAGCTTGGGGGCAGGGGATTACGAGCAGTACTTC	NA	TRBV5-4	TRBJ2-7	NA
CASSPQEVLGYGYTF	TGTGCCAGCAGCCCCCAAGAGGTCCTAGGCTATGGCTACACCTTC	NA	TRBV7-9	TRBJ1-2	NA
CAWSGRAGEKLFF	TGTGCCTGGAGTGGCAGGGCAGGGGAAAAACTGTTTTTT	NA	TRBV30	TRBJ1-4	once
CASRVRTANYGYTF	TGTGCCAGTCGAGTTCGGACAGCTAACTATGGCTACACCTTC	NA	TRBV19	TRBJ1-2	NA
CASSEPHLTGDNEQFF	TGTGCCAGCAGTGAACCTCATCTCACCGGGGACAATGAGCAGTTCTTC	NA	TRBV25-1	TRBJ2-1	NA
CASGEDTGELFF	TGTGCCAGCGGCGAGGACACCGGGGAGCTGTTTTTT	NA	TRBV2	TRBJ2-2	NA
CASSPLTDSTGELFF	TGTGCCAGCAGCCCCCTCACCGACAGTACCGGGGAGCTGTTTTTT	NA	TRBV11-2	TRBJ2-2	NA
CASRGATSGSVETQYF	TGTGCCAGCAGGGGGGCGACTAGCGGGAGTGTGGAGACCCAGTACTTC	TRBD2	TRBV6-6	TRBJ2-5	NA
CASSIQANTGELFF	TGCGCCAGCAGTATTCAGGCCAACACCGGGGAGCTGTTTTTT	NA	TRBV10-1	TRBJ2-2	NA
CASSPTSGGHNEQFF	TGTGCCAGCAGCCCGACTAGCGGGGGGCACAATGAGCAGTTCTTC	TRBD2	TRBV11-1	TRBJ2-1	NA
CASSPRRDTEAFF	TGTGCCAGCTCACCACGCAGGGACACTGAAGCTTTCTTT	NA	TRBV18	TRBJ1-1	NA
CASSLGHSFSYEQYF	TGTGCCAGCAGTTTGGGACATTCCTTCTCCTACGAGCAGTACTTC	NA	TRBV28	TRBJ2-7	NA
CASSYRGRGEKLFF	TGTGCCAGCAGCTACAGGGGGCGCGGAGAAAAACTGTTTTTT	TRBD1	TRBV7-2	TRBJ1-4	NA
CASTDTTNREQYF	TGTGCCAGCACCGACACAACCAATCGCGAGCAGTACTTC	NA	TRBV6-1	TRBJ2-7	NA
CASSLMGTAAGNEKLFF	TGTGCCAGCAGCTTAATGGGTACCGCAGCGGGTAATGAAAAACTGTTTTTT	NA	TRBV7-2	TRBJ1-4	NA
CASSIQGLSTDTQYF	TGTGCCAGCAGCATCCAGGGACTTTCCACAGATACGCAGTATTTT	NA	TRBV7-3	TRBJ2-3	NA
CSASRVGYGTF	NA	NA	TRBV20-1	TRBJ1-2	few
CASSLRQGVGSIHEQFF	TGTGCCAGCAGTTTAAGACAGGGAGTCGGGAGTATCCATGAGCAGTTCTTC	NA	TRBV7-9	TRBJ2-1	NA
CASSGYDRDPSYEQYF	TGCGCCAGCAGCGGATACGACAGGGATCCGTCCTACGAGCAGTACTTC	TRBD1	TRBV5-1	TRBJ2-7	NA
CASSITASGSYEQYF	TGTGCCAGTAGTATAACGGCTAGCGGTTCCTACGAGCAGTACTTC	TRBD2	TRBV19	TRBJ2-7	NA
CASSISGGRTDTQYF	TGTGCCAGCAGCATCTCAGGGGGAAGGACAGATACGCAGTATTTT	TRBD1	TRBV7-9	TRBJ2-3	NA
CASSLSGNTEAFF	TGTGCCAGCAGTTTATCCGGGAACACTGAAGCCTTCTTT	NA	TRBV28	TRBJ1-1	NA
CASSGQGNYRQPQHF	TGTGCCAGCAGTGGTCAGGGGAACTATCGCCAGCCCCAGCATTTT	NA	TRBV2	TRBJ1-5	NA
CAISVRAGGSSVYNEQFF	TGTGCCATCAGTGTACGAGCGGGGGGGTCGTCTGTATACAATGAGCAGTTCTTC	TRBD2	TRBV10-3	TRBJ2-1	NA
CASGLAGAREQYF	TGTGCTAGTGGTTTGGCCGGAGCTCGGGAGCAGTACTTC	NA	TRBV12-5	TRBJ2-7	NA
CASSFPGQGSYGYTF	TGTGCCAGCAGCTTTCCGGGACAGGGATCCTATGGCTACACCTTC	TRBD1	TRBV4-2	TRBJ1-2	NA
CASSIVWAGGELFF	TGTGCCAGTAGTATAGTCTGGGCGGGAGGGGAGCTGTTTTTT	NA	TRBV19	TRBJ2-2	NA
CASSSTGTGGYGYTF	TGCGCCAGCAGCTCGACCGGGACAGGGGGCTATGGCTACACCTTC	TRBD1	TRBV5-1	TRBJ1-2	once
CASSFGATGGTGELFF	TGTGCCAGCAGCTTTGGGGCGACAGGGGGCACCGGGGAGCTGTTTTTT	TRBD1	TRBV7-3	TRBJ2-2	few
CAISRTGEDEKLFF	TGTGCCATCAGTAGGACAGGGGAGGATGAAAAACTGTTTTTT	TRBD1	TRBV10-3	TRBJ1-4	few
CASSPFAHPTTISEQFF	TGTGCCAGCAGCCCCTTCGCCCATCCTACGACTATAAGTGAGCAGTTCTTC	NA	TRBV7-2	TRBJ2-1	NA